These T cell receptor beta chains were read from a single sample in a study of T cell responses to AZD1222 COVID-19 vaccine. The table came from immunoSEQ multiplex PCR; TCRdb's copy has only in-frame clones and leaves some out. Counted here are about 150,000 clones, 85% to 90% occurring once; the ten biggest clones make up about 5%. This specimen was peripheral blood, taken on day 0 of MenACWY control vaccination. All receptors derive from an adult in good health. Each CDR3 is given with its conserved first and last residue. Each record gives: clone size, D gene, V gene, J gene, CDR3 DNA, CDR3 protein. D genes are given only for firm matches. Clone size is shown for a subset of rows, as once, few, many or a class of expanded clone.

NA	NA	TRBV5-8	TRBJ2-1	TGTGCCAGCAGCCCGGCTTATGAGCAGTTCTTC	CASSPAYEQFF
few	NA	TRBV18	TRBJ2-2	TGTGCCAGCTCACCACAGGGCCTTGGGAACACCGGGGAGCTGTTTTTT	CASSPQGLGNTGELFF
NA	NA	TRBV4-2	TRBJ2-1	TGTGCCAGCAGCCAAGCCGAGGGGAACAATGAGCAGTTCTTC	CASSQAEGNNEQFF
NA	NA	TRBV28	TRBJ1-1	TGTGCCATTCATTCGACCTTCCTCGGGGCTTTCTTT	CAIHSTFLGAFF
once	TRBD1	TRBV29-1	TRBJ2-1	TGCAGCGCCGGAAGGGGGACAGGGGGCAATGAGCAGTTCTTC	CSAGRGTGGNEQFF
NA	TRBD1	TRBV5-4	TRBJ1-3	TGTGCCAGCAGCTACAGCAGGGGGAGAAGCGGAAACACCATATATTTT	CASSYSRGRSGNTIYF
NA	TRBD1	TRBV5-1	TRBJ1-5	TGCGCCAGCAGCCCGGGACAGGGGTATCAGCCCCAGCATTTT	CASSPGQGYQPQHF
medium-sized	TRBD1	TRBV7-3	TRBJ1-1	TGTGCCAGCAGCACAGGGGAAAGGACTGAAGCTTTCTTT	CASSTGERTEAFF
NA	NA	TRBV5-1	TRBJ1-6	TGCGCCAGCAGCTTGGGTGGGGCTTTTAATTCACCCCTCCACTTT	CASSLGGAFNSPLHF
NA	NA	TRBV2	TRBJ1-5	TGTGCCAGCAGTCCCATTCCTAGTCAGCCCCAGCATTTT	CASSPIPSQPQHF
NA	TRBD1	TRBV29-1	TRBJ1-1	TGCAGCGCTGTACTGGGTAGGACAGGGAAGGCTGAAGCTTTCTTT	CSAVLGRTGKAEAFF
NA	TRBD1	TRBV14	TRBJ2-5	TGTGCCAGCAGCCCCGGGACAGGGGGCTGGGCCCAGTACTTC	CASSPGTGGWAQYF
NA	NA	TRBV27	TRBJ2-5	TGTGCCAGCAGTTTTTTTGGCACCGCCCAAGAGACCCAGTACTTC	CASSFFGTAQETQYF
few	TRBD1	TRBV5-1	TRBJ2-2	TGCGCCAGCCAATCGACAGGGGGTGACACCGGGGAGCTGTTTTTT	CASQSTGGDTGELFF
once	NA	TRBV7-8	TRBJ2-7	TGTGCCAGCAGCCCCCGACTAGTCTCGGGTGGGGAGCAGTACTTC	CASSPRLVSGGEQYF
NA	NA	TRBV6-5	TRBJ2-2	TGTGCCAGCAGTAACCGAGGTGGGGACGGGGAGCTGTTTTTT	CASSNRGGDGELFF
few	NA	TRBV6-4	TRBJ1-6	TGTGGCCAGCGGTGTGTAGGGCCGTGGGATTCACCCCTCCACTTT	CGQRCVGPWDSPLHF
NA	NA	TRBV5-6	TRBJ1-2	TGTGCCAGCAGCTCTACACCGAACTATGGCTACACCTTC	CASSSTPNYGYTF
NA	NA	TRBV5-4	TRBJ1-1	TGTGCCAGCAGCCCACGGCTGGACTTGAACACTGAAGCTTTCTTT	CASSPRLDLNTEAFF
NA	TRBD1	TRBV28	TRBJ1-5	TGTGCCAGCAGTAGGGGGCACGGGACATTTGGTCAGCCCCAGCATTTT	CASSRGHGTFGQPQHF
NA	TRBD2	TRBV7-9	TRBJ2-3	TGTGCCAGCAGCTTAGCGGGGGGGATCTCATTCACGCAGTATTTT	CASSLAGGISFTQYF
NA	NA	TRBV19	TRBJ1-5	TGTGCCAGTAGCCAATTCCCCGGGCTCCCCCATAACGGGAGCAATCAGCCCCAGCATTTT	CASSQFPGLPHNGSNQPQHF
NA	TRBD1	TRBV18	TRBJ1-2	TGTGCCAGCTCACCGGACAGGGGCAGCACCTTC	CASSPDRGSTF
NA	TRBD2	TRBV27	TRBJ2-7	TGTGCCAGCAGTTTCCTCACTAGCGGGGCCACAAGCGACGAGCAGTACTTC	CASSFLTSGATSDEQYF
NA	NA	TRBV6-5	TRBJ1-4	TGTGCCAGCAGTTACACCGGGATAATTAATGAAAAACTGTTTTTT	CASSYTGIINEKLFF
NA	TRBD1	TRBV3-1/TRBV3-2	TRBJ1-6	TGTGCCAGCAGCCAAGTCCCACAGGGGCCTAATAATTCACCCCTCCACTTT	CASSQVPQGPNNSPLHF
NA	TRBD2	TRBV25-1	TRBJ2-3	TGTGCCAGCACCCCTCAGGGGACTAGCGGGACCCGGGATTTT	CASTPQGTSGTRDF
NA	TRBD1	TRBV5-1	TRBJ1-1	TGCGCCAGCAGCTGGGGACAGGGCGTCACTGAAGCTTTCTTT	CASSWGQGVTEAFF